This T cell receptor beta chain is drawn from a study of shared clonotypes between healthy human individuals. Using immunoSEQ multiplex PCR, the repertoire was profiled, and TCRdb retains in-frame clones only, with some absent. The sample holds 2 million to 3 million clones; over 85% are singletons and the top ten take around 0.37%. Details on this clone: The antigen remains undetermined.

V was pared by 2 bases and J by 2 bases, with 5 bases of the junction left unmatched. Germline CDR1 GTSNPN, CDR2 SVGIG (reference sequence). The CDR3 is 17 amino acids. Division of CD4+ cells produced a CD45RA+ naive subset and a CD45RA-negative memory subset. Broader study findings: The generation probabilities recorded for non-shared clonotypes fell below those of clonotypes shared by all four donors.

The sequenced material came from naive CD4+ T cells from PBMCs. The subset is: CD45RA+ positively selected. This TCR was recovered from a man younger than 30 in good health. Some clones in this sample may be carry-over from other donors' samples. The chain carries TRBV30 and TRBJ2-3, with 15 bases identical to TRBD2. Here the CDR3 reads CAWSPGLAGGSTDTQYF. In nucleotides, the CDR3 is TGTGCCTGGAGTCCGGGACTAGCGGGGGGTTCCACAGATACGCAGTATTTT.